Listed below are T cell receptor beta chains from one sample, sequenced in a study of cytomegalovirus exposure and HLA in healthy donors. Sequencing used immunoSEQ multiplex PCR; TCRdb keeps in-frame clones, though not all of them. The profile shows around 110,000 clones, roughly four fifths of them singletons. The source material was PBMCs. The receptors come from a man aged 50 to 59 in good health and CMV-seronegative. The CDR3 runs from the conserved cysteine through the conserved F or W. Fields, in order: V gene, D gene, J gene, clone size, CDR3 DNA, CDR3 protein. D genes are given only for firm matches. Size is stated for part of the rows, as once, few or many counts, or as a class when the clone is expanded.

v_gene: TRBV7-9
d_gene: .
j_gene: TRBJ2-4
abundance: .
CDR3nt: TGTGCCAGCAGCAATCTTCCCGGCGGCAACATTCAGTACTTC
CDR3aa: CASSNLPGGNIQYF

v_gene: TRBV7-8
d_gene: TRBD1
j_gene: TRBJ2-7
abundance: .
CDR3nt: TGTGCCAGCAGTCAGAACCGGGACAGGTCCTACGAGCAGTACTTC
CDR3aa: CASSQNRDRSYEQYF

v_gene: TRBV7-6
d_gene: .
j_gene: TRBJ2-5
abundance: .
CDR3nt: TGTGCCAGCAGCTTTTTGAGCCGCCAAGAGACCCAGTACTTC
CDR3aa: CASSFLSRQETQYF

v_gene: TRBV30
d_gene: .
j_gene: TRBJ1-2
abundance: .
CDR3nt: TGTGCCTGGAGTACCGGGAACTATGGCTACACCTTC
CDR3aa: CAWSTGNYGYTF

v_gene: TRBV7-9
d_gene: .
j_gene: TRBJ2-1
abundance: once
CDR3nt: TGTGCCAGCAGCTTAGGTGGGGAGAATGAGCAGTTCTTC
CDR3aa: CASSLGGENEQFF

v_gene: TRBV4-1
d_gene: TRBD1
j_gene: TRBJ2-7
abundance: .
CDR3nt: TGCGCCAGCAGCTTCGGACAGGGGGAATACGAGCAGTACTTC
CDR3aa: CASSFGQGEYEQYF

v_gene: TRBV6-5
d_gene: TRBD1
j_gene: TRBJ2-1
abundance: .
CDR3nt: TGTGCCAGCTTGGCAGGGGGTCGGTCCAAAAATGAGCAGTTCTTC
CDR3aa: CASLAGGRSKNEQFF

v_gene: TRBV5-1
d_gene: .
j_gene: TRBJ2-5
abundance: .
CDR3nt: TGCGCCAGCAGCTTGGATGGAAGGGGGAAGGAAGAGACCCAGTACTTC
CDR3aa: CASSLDGRGKEETQYF

v_gene: TRBV4-1
d_gene: TRBD1
j_gene: TRBJ2-2
abundance: few
CDR3nt: TGCGCCAGCAGCCTCCTGACAGGGGAGAACACCGGGGAGCTGTTTTTT
CDR3aa: CASSLLTGENTGELFF

v_gene: TRBV9
d_gene: .
j_gene: TRBJ1-2
abundance: .
CDR3nt: TGTGCCAGCAGCGTAGGTCAGGCGTATGGCTACACCTTC
CDR3aa: CASSVGQAYGYTF

v_gene: TRBV6-5
d_gene: TRBD2
j_gene: TRBJ2-3
abundance: once
CDR3nt: TGTGCCAGCAGTTACTCGCCTAGCGGGGTTACCGATACGCAGTATTTT
CDR3aa: CASSYSPSGVTDTQYF

v_gene: TRBV4-1
d_gene: .
j_gene: TRBJ2-2
abundance: .
CDR3nt: TGCGCCAGCAGCCAAGGCGCTTTTGAGGGAAACACCGGGGAGCTGTTTTTT
CDR3aa: CASSQGAFEGNTGELFF

v_gene: TRBV5-1
d_gene: .
j_gene: TRBJ2-1
abundance: .
CDR3nt: TGCGCCAGCAGCCGAATAACAGAACCCAATGAGCAGTTCTTC
CDR3aa: CASSRITEPNEQFF

v_gene: TRBV7-9
d_gene: TRBD1
j_gene: TRBJ2-2
abundance: .
CDR3nt: TGTGCCAGCAGCTTAGAGCGGACAGGGACGGACACCGGGGAGCTGTTTTTT
CDR3aa: CASSLERTGTDTGELFF

v_gene: TRBV10-3
d_gene: .
j_gene: TRBJ1-1
abundance: many
CDR3nt: TGTGCCATCTCACTCGGGGGGAGAGGGACTGAAGCTTTCTTT
CDR3aa: CAISLGGRGTEAFF

v_gene: TRBV28
d_gene: .
j_gene: TRBJ2-7
abundance: .
CDR3nt: TGTGCCAGCAGTTCGTGGATAACGGGAGTCTACGAGCAGTACTTC
CDR3aa: CASSSWITGVYEQYF

v_gene: TRBV19
d_gene: TRBD1
j_gene: TRBJ2-7
abundance: .
CDR3nt: TGTGCCAGTAGTAAAACGGGACAGTTCTCCTACGAGCAGTACTTC
CDR3aa: CASSKTGQFSYEQYF

v_gene: TRBV19
d_gene: .
j_gene: TRBJ1-2
abundance: .
CDR3nt: TGTGCCAGTAGTATCCAGGGAGGTAACTATGGCTACACCTTC
CDR3aa: CASSIQGGNYGYTF

v_gene: TRBV2
d_gene: .
j_gene: TRBJ2-7
abundance: once
CDR3nt: TGTGCCAGCAGGGCCGGCCGGGGGGCGCGGGTTCTTCACTACCTCTACGAGCAGTACTTC
CDR3aa: CASRAGRGARVLHYLYEQYF

v_gene: TRBV13
d_gene: TRBD2
j_gene: TRBJ2-3
abundance: .
CDR3nt: TGTGCCAGCAGCTTAGGCCTAACGGGGGGGGACACAGATACGCAGTATTTT
CDR3aa: CASSLGLTGGDTDTQYF

v_gene: TRBV9
d_gene: TRBD2
j_gene: TRBJ2-2
abundance: .
CDR3nt: TGTGCCAGCAGCGTAGTATCCGGAACTAGCGGGGGCACCGGGGAGCTGTTTTTT
CDR3aa: CASSVVSGTSGGTGELFF

v_gene: TRBV19
d_gene: TRBD1
j_gene: TRBJ1-4
abundance: .
CDR3nt: TGTGCCAGTAGTATAGCCCTAACAGGGGCGGGAAATGAAAAACTGTTTTTT
CDR3aa: CASSIALTGAGNEKLFF

v_gene: TRBV18
d_gene: .
j_gene: TRBJ2-1
abundance: .
CDR3nt: TGTGCCAGCTCACTCCAGGTCAGTAATGAGCAGTTCTTC
CDR3aa: CASSLQVSNEQFF

v_gene: TRBV15
d_gene: .
j_gene: TRBJ2-2
abundance: .
CDR3nt: TGTGCCACCAGCACTAAGGGGGAGGGCGGATTAACCGGGGAGCTGTTTTTT
CDR3aa: CATSTKGEGGLTGELFF

v_gene: TRBV14
d_gene: .
j_gene: TRBJ2-1
abundance: .
CDR3nt: TGTGCCAGCAGCCAAGCCCGAGGCTCCTACAATGAGCAGTTCTTC
CDR3aa: CASSQARGSYNEQFF

v_gene: TRBV7-2
d_gene: TRBD2
j_gene: TRBJ2-1
abundance: .
CDR3nt: TGTGCCAGCAGCCCCCCTGCAAGCGGGGGGGCCCCTGAGCAGTTCTTC
CDR3aa: CASSPPASGGAPEQFF

v_gene: TRBV4-3
d_gene: TRBD2
j_gene: TRBJ2-3
abundance: once
CDR3nt: TGCGCCAGCAGCCAAGCGCCCCGGCTAGCGGGGGCCCTTTCGTACACAGATACGCAGTATTTT
CDR3aa: CASSQAPRLAGALSYTDTQYF

v_gene: TRBV7-9
d_gene: .
j_gene: TRBJ2-5
abundance: .
CDR3nt: TGTGCCAGCAGCCTGTGGGACACTCAAGAGACCCAGTACTTC
CDR3aa: CASSLWDTQETQYF

v_gene: TRBV6-5
d_gene: .
j_gene: TRBJ1-1
abundance: .
CDR3nt: TGTGCCCGCGGGTTTGATCGCTCCGCTGAAGCTTTCTTT
CDR3aa: CARGFDRSAEAFF

v_gene: TRBV29-1
d_gene: TRBD1
j_gene: TRBJ2-1
abundance: .
CDR3nt: TGCAGCGGTGCAGGGGGCGGGTTAGATGAGCAGTTCTTC
CDR3aa: CSGAGGGLDEQFF

v_gene: TRBV11-2
d_gene: .
j_gene: TRBJ2-1
abundance: .
CDR3nt: TGTGCCAGCAGCCTCCCCTTCGAGCAGTTCTTC
CDR3aa: CASSLPFEQFF

v_gene: TRBV7-9
d_gene: .
j_gene: TRBJ2-3
abundance: .
CDR3nt: TGTGCCAGCAGCTTCGGGGATGGGAGACCAGATACGCAGTATTTT
CDR3aa: CASSFGDGRPDTQYF

v_gene: TRBV19
d_gene: TRBD1
j_gene: TRBJ2-3
abundance: .
CDR3nt: TGTGCCAGTACTTCAGGACAGGGGGCCACCCCAAGCACAGATACGCAGTATTTT
CDR3aa: CASTSGQGATPSTDTQYF

v_gene: TRBV7-9
d_gene: .
j_gene: TRBJ1-1
abundance: .
CDR3nt: TGTGCCAGCAGCTTATTAGTACGCGTGAAAGCTTTCTTT
CDR3aa: CASSLLVRVKAFF

v_gene: TRBV2
d_gene: TRBD1
j_gene: TRBJ1-3
abundance: .
CDR3nt: TGTGCTAGCACAGGGGATGCTGGAAACACCATATATTTT
CDR3aa: CASTGDAGNTIYF

v_gene: TRBV6-1
d_gene: .
j_gene: TRBJ1-4
abundance: .
CDR3nt: TGTGCCACATGGGCTGCGGGTTCCGGAAAACTGTTTTTT
CDR3aa: CATWAAGSGKLFF

v_gene: TRBV4-1
d_gene: .
j_gene: TRBJ1-2
abundance: once
CDR3nt: TGCGCCAGCAGCCAAGAACAACAGGCAGGCTACACCTTC
CDR3aa: CASSQEQQAGYTF

v_gene: TRBV15
d_gene: .
j_gene: TRBJ1-5
abundance: .
CDR3nt: TGTGCCACCAGCAGAGATGGACTGTCCAATCAGCCCCAGCATTTT
CDR3aa: CATSRDGLSNQPQHF

v_gene: TRBV7-3
d_gene: .
j_gene: TRBJ2-1
abundance: .
CDR3nt: TGTGCCAGCAGTGGGGGGAGTACACAGGAGGGTGGGCCCTACAATGAGCAGTTCTTC
CDR3aa: CASSGGSTQEGGPYNEQFF

v_gene: TRBV5-1
d_gene: TRBD1
j_gene: TRBJ1-5
abundance: .
CDR3nt: TGCGCCAGCAGCTTGATGGGACAGGCCAATCAGCCCCAGCATTTT
CDR3aa: CASSLMGQANQPQHF

v_gene: TRBV14
d_gene: .
j_gene: TRBJ2-5
abundance: .
CDR3nt: TGTGCCAGCAGCCCACGGTCCAGGTTGGGAGAGACCCAGTACTTC
CDR3aa: CASSPRSRLGETQYF

v_gene: TRBV27
d_gene: TRBD1
j_gene: TRBJ1-4
abundance: .
CDR3nt: TGTGCCAGCAGCCGTGGACAGGGTAGTGAAAAACTGTTTTTT
CDR3aa: CASSRGQGSEKLFF

v_gene: TRBV5-1
d_gene: TRBD1
j_gene: TRBJ1-1
abundance: .
CDR3nt: TGCGCCAGCACCCAGGGACAGGGTGGCACTGAAGCTTTCTTT
CDR3aa: CASTQGQGGTEAFF

v_gene: TRBV5-1
d_gene: .
j_gene: TRBJ2-7
abundance: .
CDR3nt: TGCGCCAGCAGCTTGGTTCCCTACGAGCAGTACTTC
CDR3aa: CASSLVPYEQYF

v_gene: TRBV6-1
d_gene: .
j_gene: TRBJ1-5
abundance: .
CDR3nt: TGTGCCAGCAGCGCAGGGTTGGATCAGCCCCAGCATTTT
CDR3aa: CASSAGLDQPQHF

v_gene: TRBV2
d_gene: TRBD1
j_gene: TRBJ2-2
abundance: .
CDR3nt: TGTGCCAGCGGGGATAGGACAGGGAGGAACACCGGGGAGCTGTTTTTT
CDR3aa: CASGDRTGRNTGELFF

v_gene: TRBV20-1
d_gene: .
j_gene: TRBJ2-7
abundance: .
CDR3nt: TGCAGTGCTAGGTCAGACAACGAGCAGTACTTC
CDR3aa: CSARSDNEQYF

v_gene: TRBV4-1
d_gene: .
j_gene: TRBJ1-3
abundance: .
CDR3nt: TGCGCCAGCAGCCAAGATCGACGGGGACACTCTGGAAACACCATATATTTT
CDR3aa: CASSQDRRGHSGNTIYF

v_gene: TRBV2
d_gene: TRBD1
j_gene: TRBJ2-5
abundance: .
CDR3nt: TGTGCCAGCGTCGACAGGGGGCAAGAGACCCAGTACTTC
CDR3aa: CASVDRGQETQYF

v_gene: TRBV11-1
d_gene: .
j_gene: TRBJ2-1
abundance: .
CDR3nt: TGTGCCAGCAGCCAAGGATTAGCTCCGGTCTTC
CDR3aa: CASSQGLAPVF

v_gene: TRBV6-6
d_gene: TRBD1
j_gene: TRBJ1-6
abundance: .
CDR3nt: TGTGCCAGCAGCCTAGACAGGGTCAATAATTCACCCCTCCACTTT
CDR3aa: CASSLDRVNNSPLHF

v_gene: TRBV7-9
d_gene: .
j_gene: TRBJ1-1
abundance: .
CDR3nt: TGTGCCAGCCCCGGAGGGGCGCAGGTGAGGGTGGAAGCTTTCTTT
CDR3aa: CASPGGAQVRVEAFF